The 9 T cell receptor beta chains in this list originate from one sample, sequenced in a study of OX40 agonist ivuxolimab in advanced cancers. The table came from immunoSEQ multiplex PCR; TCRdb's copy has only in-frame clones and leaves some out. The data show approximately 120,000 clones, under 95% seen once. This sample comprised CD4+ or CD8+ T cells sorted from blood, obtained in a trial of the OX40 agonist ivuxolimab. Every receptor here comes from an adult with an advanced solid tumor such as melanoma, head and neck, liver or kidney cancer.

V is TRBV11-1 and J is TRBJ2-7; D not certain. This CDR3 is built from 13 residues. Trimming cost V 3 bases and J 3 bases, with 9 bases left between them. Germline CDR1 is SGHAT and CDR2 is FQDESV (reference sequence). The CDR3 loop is CASSFGEGYEQYF. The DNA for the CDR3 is TGTGCCAGCAGCTTTGGGGAAGGCTACGAGCAGTACTTC. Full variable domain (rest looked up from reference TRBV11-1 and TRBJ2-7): EAEVAQSPRYKITEKSQAVAFWCDPISGHATLYWYRQILGQGPELLVQFQDESVVDDSQLPKDRFSAERLKGVDSTLKIQPAELGDSAMYLCASSFGEGYEQYFGPGTRLTVT.

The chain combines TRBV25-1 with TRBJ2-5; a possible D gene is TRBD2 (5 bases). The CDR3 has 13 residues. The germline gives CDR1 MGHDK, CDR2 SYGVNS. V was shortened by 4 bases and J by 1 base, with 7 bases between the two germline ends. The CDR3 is CASSGEIQETQYF. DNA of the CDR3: TGTGCCAGCAGTGGGGAGATCCAAGAGACCCAGTACTTC. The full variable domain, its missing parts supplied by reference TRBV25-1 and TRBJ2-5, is EADIYQTPRYLVIGTGKKITLECSQTMGHDKMYWYQQDPGMELHLIHYSYGVNSTEKGDLSSESTVSRIRTEHFPLTLESARPSHTSQYLCASSGEIQETQYFGPGTRLLVL.

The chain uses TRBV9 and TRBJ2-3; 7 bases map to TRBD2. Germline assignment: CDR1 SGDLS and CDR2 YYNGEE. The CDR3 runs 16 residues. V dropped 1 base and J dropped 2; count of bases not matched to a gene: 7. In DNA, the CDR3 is TGTGCCAGCAGCGTAACTAGCGACTACCCCACAGATACGCAGTATTTT. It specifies CASSVTSDYPTDTQYF.

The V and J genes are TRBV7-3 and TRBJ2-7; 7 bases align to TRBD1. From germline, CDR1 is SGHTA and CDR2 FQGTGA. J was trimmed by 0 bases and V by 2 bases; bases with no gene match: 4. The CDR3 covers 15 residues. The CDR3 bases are TGTGCCAGCAGCTTAGAGGGGGCCCTCTCCTACGAGCAGTACTTC. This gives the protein CASSLEGALSYEQYF.

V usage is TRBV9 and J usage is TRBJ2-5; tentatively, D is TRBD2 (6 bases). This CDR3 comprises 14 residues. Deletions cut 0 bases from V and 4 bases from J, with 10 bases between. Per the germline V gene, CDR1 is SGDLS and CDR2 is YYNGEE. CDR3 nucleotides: TGTGCCAGCAGCGTAGGACTAGTTGGAGAGACCCAGTACTTC. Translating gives CASSVGLVGETQYF.

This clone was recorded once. The CDR3 sequence: CASPTELGENSPLHF. CDR3 bases: TGTGCCAGCCCGACGGAACTGGGCGAAAATTCACCCCTCCACTTT. The chain combines TRBV2 with TRBJ1-6; the D is unclear. CDR1 SNHLY and CDR2 FYNNEI come from the germline V gene. Trimming removed 8 bases at V and 7 bases at J, with 18 bases between. This CDR3 contains 15 residues.

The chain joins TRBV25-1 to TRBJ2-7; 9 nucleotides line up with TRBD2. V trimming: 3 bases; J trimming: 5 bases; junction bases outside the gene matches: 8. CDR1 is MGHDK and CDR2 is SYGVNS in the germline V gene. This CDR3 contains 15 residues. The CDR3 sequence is CASSDSGSRSDEQYF. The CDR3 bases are TGTGCCAGCAGTGATAGCGGGAGTCGAAGCGACGAGCAGTACTTC.

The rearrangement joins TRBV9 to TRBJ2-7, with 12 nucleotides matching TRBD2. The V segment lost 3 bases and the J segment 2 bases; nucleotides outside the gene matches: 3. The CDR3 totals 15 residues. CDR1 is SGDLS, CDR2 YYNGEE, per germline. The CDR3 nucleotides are TGTGCCAGCAGCGCGACTAGCGGGAGTCCCTACGAGCAGTACTTC. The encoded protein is CASSATSGSPYEQYF.

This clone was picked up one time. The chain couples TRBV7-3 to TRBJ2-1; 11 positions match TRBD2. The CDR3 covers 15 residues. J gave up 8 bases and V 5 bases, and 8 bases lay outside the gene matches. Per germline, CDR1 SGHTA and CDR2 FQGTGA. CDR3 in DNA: TGTGCCAGCAGCCAAGCTAGCGGGAGGTTGGATGAGCAGTTCTTC. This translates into CASSQASGRLDEQFF. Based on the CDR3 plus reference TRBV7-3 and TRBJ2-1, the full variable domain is GAGVSQTPSNKVTEKGKYVELRCDPISGHTALYWYRQSLGQGPEFLIYFQGTGAADDSGLPNDRFFAVRPEGSVSTLKIQRTERGDSAVYLCASSQASGRLDEQFFGPGTRLTVL.